Listed here are 7 T cell receptor beta chains from one sample, sequenced in a study of Graves' ophthalmopathy and Graves' hyperthyroidism. The TCR beta CDR3 regions underwent amplification from RNA transcripts. HTBI-primed RT-PCR formed the first round, and a multiplex PCR formed the second. Using its own MiXCR run on the multiplex PCR reads, TCRdb lists one record per CDR3 protein. The table lists 650,000 to 800,000 distinct CDR3 sequences, just over 40% of them singletons, with about 3.3% in the top ten. The sequenced sample consisted of peripheral blood. The source is an adult man with Graves' ophthalmopathy.

V and J are TRBV29-1 and TRBJ1-1, with D hard to call. Germline V gene data show CDR1 as SQVTM and CDR2 as ANQGSEA. The V end was cut by 3 bases, the J end by 5 bases, with 22 bases between. The CDR3 is made up of 16 amino acids. CDR3 amino acids: CSVEASGRRTGTEAFF. The CDR3 nucleotides are TGCAGCGTTGAGGCTAGCGGGAGGCGCACCGGGACTGAAGCTTTCTTT.

Details on this clonotype: Mismatch with germline at one junction end may stem from a read error. The rearrangement links TRBV7-7 to TRBJ1-1; TRBD1 might be the D (5 bases). The CDR3 extends over 13 amino acids. Germline V gene data show CDR1 as SSHAT and CDR2 as FNYEAQ (reference sequence). CDR3 sequence reads: CASSTAGTTEAFF. DNA of the CDR3: TGTGCTAGCAGCACAGCGGGGACCACTGAAGCTTTCTTT.

This clonotype was picked up a small number of times. The chain is built from TRBV7-9 and TRBJ1-1; 7 nucleotides line up with TRBD1. CDR1 SEHNR and CDR2 FQNEAQ come from the germline V gene (reference sequence). The CDR3 is 17 residues long. V was clipped by 5 bases and J by 0 bases; unmatched bases: 12. DNA of the CDR3: TGTGCCAGCAGCCCGCAGGGGGTCGCTTACATGAACACTGAAGCTTTCTTT. Its translation is CASSPQGVAYMNTEAFF.

This clonotype was seen a handful of times. The rearrangement uses TRBV16 and TRBJ2-2, with D unresolved. Trimming stripped 3 bases from V and 4 bases from J, with 9 bases between. From germline, CDR1 is KGHSY and CDR2 FQNENV. This CDR3 is 14 amino acids long. The CDR3 loop reads CASSQEYLTGELFF. The CDR3 nucleotides are TGTGCCAGCAGCCAGGAATATCTCACCGGGGAGCTGTTTTTT. Together with reference TRBV16 and TRBJ2-2, the CDR3 gives the full variable domain: GEEVAQTPKHLVRGEGQKAKLYCAPIKGHSYVFWYQQVLKNEFKFLISFQNENVFDETGMPKERFSAKCLPNSPCSLEIQATKLEDSAVYFCASSQEYLTGELFFGEGSRLTVL.

This clonotype was seen at least ten times. The genes are TRBV7-9 and TRBJ1-5, with D perhaps matching TRBD1 (6 bases). V was trimmed by 5 bases and J by 7 bases, leaving 15 bases between them. This CDR3 is 14 amino acids long. Germline CDR1 SEHNR, CDR2 FQNEAQ (reference sequence). The CDR3 DNA reads TGTGCCAGCAGCCGAGGACAGTTAGGGCAGCCCCAGCATTTT. It is translated as CASSRGQLGQPQHF.

Concerning this clonotype itself: The CDR3 does not close with the conserved phenylalanine or tryptophan, likely indicating a read error. The limits of the CDR3 on the DNA are not certain, so only TCRdb's listed CDR3 is given. The chain couples TRBV7-9 to TRBJ2-7; no check of the table's D call, TRBD1, against the DNA was made. The CDR3 has 10 amino acids, counting both end residues. CDR1 is SEHNR, CDR2 FQNEAQ, per germline (reference sequence). This chain's CDR3 is CASSLATVGQ.

As to this clonotype: The CDR3 does not close with the conserved phenylalanine or tryptophan, likely indicating a read error. The DNA is left out, because the CDR3 cannot be placed on it with certainty; the CDR3 is given as TCRdb lists it. The J gene is TRBJ2-2, the V gene TRBV25-1; the table gives TRBD1 as D, unverified against the DNA. The CDR3 is 11 amino acids in total, end residues counted. Per the germline V gene, CDR1 is MGHDK and CDR2 is SYGVNS. CDR3 sequence: CASSVPGGGGT.